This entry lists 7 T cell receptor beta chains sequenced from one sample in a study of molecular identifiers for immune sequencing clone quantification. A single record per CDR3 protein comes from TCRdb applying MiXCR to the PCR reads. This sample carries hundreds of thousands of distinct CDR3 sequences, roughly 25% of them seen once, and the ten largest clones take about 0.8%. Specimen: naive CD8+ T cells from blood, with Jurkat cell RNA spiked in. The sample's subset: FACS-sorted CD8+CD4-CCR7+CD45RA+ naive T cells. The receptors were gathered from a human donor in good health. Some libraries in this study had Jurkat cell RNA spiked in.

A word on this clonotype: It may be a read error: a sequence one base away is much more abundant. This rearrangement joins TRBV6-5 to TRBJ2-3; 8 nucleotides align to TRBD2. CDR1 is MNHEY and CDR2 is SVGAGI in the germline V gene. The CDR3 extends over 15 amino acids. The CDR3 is CASSYGGGPTDAQYF. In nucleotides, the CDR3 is TGTGCCAGCAGTTACGGCGGGGGGCCCACAGATGCGCAGTATTTT.

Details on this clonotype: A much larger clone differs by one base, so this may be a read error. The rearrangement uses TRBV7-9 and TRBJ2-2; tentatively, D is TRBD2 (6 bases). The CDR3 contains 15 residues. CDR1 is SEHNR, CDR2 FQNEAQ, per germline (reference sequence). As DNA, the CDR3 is TGTGCCAGCAGCTGGAGACATCCAGACACCGGGGGGCTGTTTTTT. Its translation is CASSWRHPDTGGLFF.

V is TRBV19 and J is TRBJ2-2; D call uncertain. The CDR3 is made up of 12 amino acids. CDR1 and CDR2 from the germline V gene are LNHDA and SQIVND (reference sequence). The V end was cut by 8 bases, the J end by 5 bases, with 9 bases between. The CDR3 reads CASAIGTGELFF. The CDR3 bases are TGTGCCAGTGCTATAGGGACCGGGGAGCTGTTTTTT.

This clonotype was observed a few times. In DNA, the CDR3 is TGTGCCACCGGGCTCGAGGGTCGCTACGAGCAGTACTTC. It specifies CATGLEGRYEQYF. J is TRBJ2-7 and V is TRBV28; the D gene is possibly TRBD2 (5 bases). Germline CDR1 MDHEN, CDR2 SYDVKM. The length of the CDR3 is 13 residues. Trimming cost V 10 bases and J 3 bases, with 16 bases left between them.

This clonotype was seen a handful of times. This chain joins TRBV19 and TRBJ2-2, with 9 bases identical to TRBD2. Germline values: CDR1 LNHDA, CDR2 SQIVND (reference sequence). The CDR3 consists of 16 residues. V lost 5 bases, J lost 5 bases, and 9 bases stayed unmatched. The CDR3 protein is CASSPYSGSMTGELFF. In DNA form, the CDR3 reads TGTGCCAGTAGTCCATATAGCGGGAGTATGACCGGGGAGCTGTTTTTT.

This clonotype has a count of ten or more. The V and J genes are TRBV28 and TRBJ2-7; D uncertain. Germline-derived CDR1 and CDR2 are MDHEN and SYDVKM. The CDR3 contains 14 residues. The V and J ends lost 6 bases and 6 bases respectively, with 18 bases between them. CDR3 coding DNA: TGTGCCAGCAGAGTCCCCGAGGAGTACGGCGAGCAGTACTTC. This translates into CASRVPEEYGEQYF.

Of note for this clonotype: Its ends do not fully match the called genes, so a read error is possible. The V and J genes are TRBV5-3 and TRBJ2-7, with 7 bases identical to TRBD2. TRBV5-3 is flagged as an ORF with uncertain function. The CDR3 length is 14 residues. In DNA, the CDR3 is TGTGCCAGCAGCCCCGACGGACTAGTCTACAAGCAGTACTTC. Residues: CASSPDGLVYKQYF.